The rows below give T cell receptor beta chains drawn from one sample of a study of response to subunit inactivated influenza vaccine. TCRdb ran MiXCR on the RT-PCR reads and lists one entry per CDR3 protein. Of 150,000 to 200,000 distinct CDR3 sequences listed, approximately 12% were seen once; the top ten hold under 40%. The sequenced sample was CD8+ T cells sorted from PBMCs, obtained around 25 months after vaccination. These receptor sequences come from a man between 45 and 75 years old who received an inactivated influenza vaccine. Each CDR3 is given with its conserved first and last residue. A D gene is named only where the DNA matches it firmly. Size tells how often a clone was seen (once, few, many) or the class of an expanded clone, and some rows leave it out.

D gene: TRBD1
V gene: TRBV27
J gene: TRBJ2-3
clone size: .
CDR3 protein: CASSFGTGGTDTQYF
CDR3 DNA: TGTGCCAGCAGTTTTGGGACAGGGGGCACAGATACGCAGTATTTT

D gene: TRBD2
V gene: TRBV20-1
J gene: TRBJ2-1
clone size: .
CDR3 protein: CSAHPRGGYNEQFF
CDR3 DNA: TGCAGTGCTCATCCCCGGGGGGGCTACAATGAGCAGTTCTTC

D gene: TRBD1
V gene: TRBV12-3/TRBV12-4
J gene: TRBJ2-3
clone size: .
CDR3 protein: CASSIGQGSTDTQYF
CDR3 DNA: TGTGCCAGCAGTATCGGACAGGGATCCACAGATACGCAGTATTTT

D gene: .
V gene: TRBV20-1
J gene: TRBJ2-1
clone size: few
CDR3 protein: CSGTFGGGGNEQFF
CDR3 DNA: TGCAGTGGAACCTTCGGGGGAGGCGGCAATGAGCAGTTCTTC

D gene: .
V gene: TRBV7-9
J gene: TRBJ2-5
clone size: few
CDR3 protein: CASSLDLAPPETQYF
CDR3 DNA: TGTGCCAGCAGCTTAGATTTAGCGCCACCAGAGACCCAGTACTTC

D gene: .
V gene: TRBV5-5
J gene: TRBJ2-5
clone size: .
CDR3 protein: CASSLEQIPTRKETQYF
CDR3 DNA: TGTGCCAGCAGCTTGGAGCAGATCCCAACCAGAAAAGAGACCCAGTACTTC

D gene: TRBD1
V gene: TRBV4-3
J gene: TRBJ2-3
clone size: few
CDR3 protein: CASSPGTGADTQYF
CDR3 DNA: TGCGCCAGCAGCCCGGGGACAGGGGCAGATACGCAGTATTTT

D gene: TRBD2
V gene: TRBV11-2
J gene: TRBJ2-7
clone size: few
CDR3 protein: CASSLSKGPGRALYEQYF
CDR3 DNA: TGTGCCAGCAGCTTAAGCAAGGGGCCCGGGAGGGCCCTCTACGAGCAGTACTTC

D gene: TRBD1
V gene: TRBV12-3/TRBV12-4
J gene: TRBJ2-4
clone size: many
CDR3 protein: CASSTQGLAKNIQYF
CDR3 DNA: TGTGCCAGCAGTACACAGGGGCTTGCCAAAAACATTCAGTACTTC

D gene: .
V gene: TRBV20-1
J gene: TRBJ2-7
clone size: .
CDR3 protein: CSARGNVGGPYEQYF
CDR3 DNA: TGCAGTGCTAGAGGGAACGTGGGGGGGCCATACGAGCAGTACTTC

D gene: .
V gene: TRBV25-1
J gene: TRBJ2-1
clone size: .
CDR3 protein: CASSVGAFSYNEQFF
CDR3 DNA: TGTGCCAGCAGTGTGGGGGCGTTTTCCTACAATGAGCAGTTCTTC

D gene: TRBD2
V gene: TRBV7-2
J gene: TRBJ2-1
clone size: few
CDR3 protein: CASSLDGGGSYNEQFF
CDR3 DNA: TGTGCCAGCAGCTTAGACGGGGGGGGTTCCTACAATGAGCAGTTCTTC

D gene: TRBD2
V gene: TRBV13
J gene: TRBJ2-7
clone size: .
CDR3 protein: CASSETSPREQYF
CDR3 DNA: TGTGCCAGCAGCGAGACTAGCCCCAGGGAGCAGTACTTC

D gene: TRBD2
V gene: TRBV6-2/TRBV6-3
J gene: TRBJ2-2
clone size: few
CDR3 protein: CASSYALAGGITGELFF
CDR3 DNA: TGTGCCAGCAGTTACGCACTAGCGGGGGGAATCACCGGGGAGCTGTTTTTT

D gene: TRBD1
V gene: TRBV29-1
J gene: TRBJ2-5
clone size: .
CDR3 protein: CSVEETGGRTQYF
CDR3 DNA: TGCAGCGTTGAAGAGACAGGGGGTAGGACCCAGTACTTC

D gene: TRBD2
V gene: TRBV13
J gene: TRBJ2-1
clone size: few
CDR3 protein: CASGPWSGSYNEQFF
CDR3 DNA: TGTGCCAGCGGGCCTTGGAGCGGGAGCTACAATGAGCAGTTCTTC

D gene: .
V gene: TRBV14
J gene: TRBJ2-7
clone size: .
CDR3 protein: CASSGRDGNPYEQYF
CDR3 DNA: TGTGCCAGCAGCGGCCGGGACGGAAACCCCTACGAGCAGTACTTC

D gene: .
V gene: TRBV28
J gene: TRBJ2-1
clone size: many
CDR3 protein: CASSLLVLAELNEQFF
CDR3 DNA: TGTGCCAGCAGTTTATTAGTGTTAGCGGAGCTCAATGAGCAGTTCTTC

D gene: TRBD2
V gene: TRBV20-1
J gene: TRBJ2-2
clone size: .
CDR3 protein: CSGERLAGIGELFF
CDR3 DNA: TGCAGTGGAGAGAGACTAGCGGGGATCGGGGAGCTGTTTTTT

D gene: TRBD2
V gene: TRBV7-2
J gene: TRBJ2-7
clone size: .
CDR3 protein: CASSLALPSGRYEQYF
CDR3 DNA: TGTGCCAGCAGCTTAGCGCTCCCTAGCGGCCGCTACGAGCAGTACTTC

D gene: .
V gene: TRBV4-3
J gene: TRBJ2-1
clone size: .
CDR3 protein: CASSQEGERDNEQFF
CDR3 DNA: TGCGCCAGCAGCCAAGAGGGAGAGCGCGACAATGAGCAGTTCTTC

D gene: .
V gene: TRBV9
J gene: TRBJ1-1
clone size: many
CDR3 protein: CASSVGGDTEAFF
CDR3 DNA: TGTGCCAGCAGCGTAGGGGGGGACACTGAAGCTTTCTTT